This T cell receptor (beta chain) was recovered during a study of T cell responses to AZD1222 COVID-19 vaccine (dated by TCRdb to about 2021). At the level of the whole study: TCR sequencing covered fewer than 250 trial participants: 200 to 220 given two doses of AZD1222 and approximately 26 given two doses of MenACWY control vaccine. Trial participants were enrolled into age subgroups of 18-55, 56-69 and 70-plus years, which contained 148, 28 and 57 TCR-sequenced participants, respectively.

The paper as a whole reports these results and caveats: Most participants were white British and females outnumbered males, and the authors suggested that clonal diversity may have been underestimated. A significant rise in spike-specific TCR breadth and depth was observed after two AZD1222 doses relative to day 0 and relative to MenACWY recipients. Reportedly, almost half of the unique spike-specific TCRs recognized epitopes lying outside the regions that are mutated in the B.1.351 and B.1.1.7 variants. No day 14 peak-response samples were available, so repertoires were characterized only after the peak T cell response. Conclusions about previously exposed vaccinees were limited because only six or seven AZD1222 recipients were SARS-CoV-2 seropositive at baseline. The 56-69-year group was small, and its depth increase did not reach significance, likely because of low power. The whole spike protein was spanned by vaccine-associated CD4 TCRs, and dominant responses were seen in regions 160-218 and 743-854.

This clone was seen a handful of times. Its specific antigen is unknown. The input lacks base qualities; no much larger clone sits a single base away. Relative to germline, V is 4 bases shorter and J is 1 base shorter, with 14 bases between their ends. The CDR3 runs 16 residues from the cysteine to the phenylalanine. Just the 48-base CDR3 DNA is kept, in frame starting at base 1. The germline V gene (reference sequence) yields LNHDA for CDR1 and SQIVND for CDR2. This specimen's time point label, per the study, means: baseline before first vaccination. The sample's treatment or condition label is to be understood as: meningococcal conjugate vaccine given as trial control. Vaccinee samples were obtained from the UK trials COV001 and COV002, which included a single-blind randomized controlled phase 2/3 trial of AZD1222 (ChAdOx1 nCoV-19) in healthy adults. For TCRbeta chain sequencing, PBMC samples were collected from trial participants at day 0 and at day 28 after the second dose.

The CDR3 regions of human TCRbeta chains were subjected to immunosequencing. The authors processed their data as follows. Repertoire TCRs were checked for matches against a reference library of SARS-CoV-2-specific TCRs that had been generated using the MIRA antigen-specificity platform. Breadth was defined as the fraction of unique TCRs that were SARS-CoV-2-associated, and depth was defined as the fraction of total T cells that were SARS-CoV-2-associated. Each spike-specific TCR was assigned to its reactive spike region and to a CD4 or CD8 class using the MIRA data. Log10-transformed breadth and depth values were compared by one-way ANOVA with Sidak's multiple comparisons tests. In its TCRdb copy, this immuneACCESS table keeps in-frame sequences only and misses some clones. Where compared with another copy, unresolved V genes explain less than half of these, and the others have no known cause. V and J calls and clone size are given by that table; D and trimming were obtained from the DNA. This sample lists 130,000 to 150,000 clones; over 80% were detected once. The ten top clones hold approximately 3% of the sample.

The rearranged segments are TRBV19 and TRBJ1-3; the D region possibly corresponds to TRBD1 (6 bases align). The input for sequencing was peripheral blood, taken on day 0 of MenACWY control vaccination. The receptor's source is an adult in good health. The DNA is as follows: TGTGCCAGTAGTACCGGACAGTTAACTTCTGGAAACACCATATATTTT. Translation gives CASSTGQLTSGNTIYF.